A single sample is the source of the 27 T cell receptor beta chains below, sequenced in a study of T cell repertoires in cytomegalovirus infection. TCRdb passed the reads through MiXCR, listing each CDR3 protein once. The sample holds under 250,000 distinct CDR3 sequences, 10% to 15% seen once. The sequencing sample was made of PBMCs. These receptors all stem from a human donor in good health (CMV status not recorded). Some clones in this sample may be carry-over from other donors' samples.

In this sample, this clonotype turned up many times. The chain employs TRBV20-1 and TRBJ2-3; 10 bases align to TRBD1. V shed 1 base, J shed 2 bases, and the junction held 3 bases outside the gene matches. CDR1 and CDR2 from the germline V gene are DFQATT and SNEGSKA (reference sequence). The CDR3 covers 15 residues. CDR3 amino acids: CSARGQGAHTDTQYF. The DNA of the CDR3 is TGCAGTGCTAGAGGACAGGGGGCACACACAGATACGCAGTATTTT.

The chain carries TRBV7-9 and TRBJ1-6; the D is unclear. There are 11 residues in the CDR3. CDR1 and CDR2 from the germline V gene are SEHNR and FQNEAQ (reference sequence). Trimming removed 5 bases at V and 14 bases at J, with 10 bases between. This CDR3 is CASSPGGSLHF. The CDR3 DNA sequence: TGTGCCAGCAGCCCTGGAGGTTCCCTCCACTTT.

This clonotype was picked up many times. The rearrangement links TRBV7-2 to TRBJ2-4, with D possibly TRBD2 on 5 matching bases. V was trimmed by 2 bases and J by 7 bases, leaving 12 bases between them. The CDR3 has 14 amino acids. The V gene's germline CDR1 is SGHTA and CDR2 FQGNSA. CDR3 nucleotide sequence: TGTGCCAGCAGCTTACTTCTCCCGGGGAACATTCAGTACTTC. Residues: CASSLLLPGNIQYF.

V usage is TRBV20-1 and J usage is TRBJ1-1, with a tentative D call TRBD1 (5 bases). The CDR3 has 15 amino acids. The germline V gene encodes CDR1 DFQATT and CDR2 SNEGSKA (reference sequence). The V end was cut by 1 base, the J end by 1 base, with 13 bases between. The CDR3 bases are TGCAGTGCTAGAGGGTCTTACGGGGGGAACACTGAAGCTTTCTTT. This sequence encodes CSARGSYGGNTEAFF.

This clonotype was counted many times. The chain couples TRBV12-3 or TRBV12-4 to TRBJ1-1, with TRBD1 as a possible D gene (6 bases). V was clipped by 4 bases and J by 6 bases, with 15 bases between them. CDR3 length: 14 residues. The CDR3 is CASSYNQGSAEAFF. The CDR3 nucleotides are TGTGCCAGCAGTTATAACCAGGGGAGCGCTGAAGCTTTCTTT.

This clonotype was observed at least ten times. V is TRBV5-1 and J is TRBJ2-7, with 7 bases aligning to TRBD1. CDR3 length: 14 amino acids. From germline, CDR1 is SGHRS and CDR2 YFSETQ. The V segment lost 3 bases and the J segment 5 bases; nucleotides outside the gene matches: 8. The CDR3 nucleotides read TGCGCCAGCAGCTCACCGGGACAGTGGAACGAGCAGTACTTC. Its translation: CASSSPGQWNEQYF.

The chain employs TRBV7-8 and TRBJ1-2, with a possible D match to TRBD1 (6 bases). Germline CDR1 is SGHVS and CDR2 is FQNEAQ. The V gene lost 5 bases and the J gene lost 4 bases, with 17 bases spanning the gap. The CDR3 contains 15 residues. CDR3: CASSPGGGGPYGYTF. As DNA, the CDR3 is TGTGCCAGCAGCCCTGGGGGGGGGGGGCCCTATGGCTACACCTTC.

V usage is TRBV14 and J usage is TRBJ2-7; no firm D call. CDR1 is SGHDN and CDR2 is FVKESK in the germline V gene. V shed 5 bases and J shed 6 bases, with 17 bases lying between them. This CDR3 has 14 amino acids. The CDR3 loop reads CASSFTRVLGEQYF. The CDR3 nucleotides are TGTGCCAGCAGCTTCACCAGAGTCTTGGGCGAGCAGTACTTC. Looking up the rest from reference TRBV14 and TRBJ2-7 gives the full variable domain: EAGVTQFPSHSVIEKGQTVTLRCDPISGHDNLYWYRRVMGKEIKFLLHFVKESKQDESGMPNNRFLAERTGGTYSTLKVQPAELEDSGVYFCASSFTRVLGEQYFGPGTRLTVT.

This clonotype was counted ten times or more. Here the CDR3 reads CASSSSRGITDTQYF. The CDR3 DNA reads as TGTGCCAGCAGCTCGTCCAGGGGAATCACAGATACGCAGTATTTT. V gene TRBV7-6 combines with J gene TRBJ2-3; tentatively, D is TRBD1 (6 bases). CDR1 and CDR2 (germline): SGHVS, FNYEAQ. V lost 4 bases and J 2 bases, leaving 13 bases between the germline ends. This CDR3 is 15 amino acids long.

V usage is TRBV9 and J usage is TRBJ1-1, with D uncertain. V dropped 6 bases and J dropped 0 bases, with 9 bases sitting between them. This CDR3 contains 13 residues. Looked up from germline, CDR1 is SGDLS and CDR2 is YYNGEE. CDR3 bases: TGTGCCAGCAAAAGAGGTATGAACACTGAAGCTTTCTTT. It translates to CASKRGMNTEAFF.

This clonotype was counted ten times or more. The V call is TRBV7-2, the J call TRBJ2-5; 7 nucleotides match TRBD2. CDR3 length equals 14 residues. V shed 3 bases, J shed 3 bases, and the junction held 4 bases outside the gene matches. Per germline, CDR1 SGHTA and CDR2 FQGNSA. The CDR3 DNA reads TGTGCCAGCAGCTTTCGGCGGGAGAAAGAGACCCAGTACTTC. Residues: CASSFRREKETQYF.

This clonotype was detected many times. The rearrangement uses TRBV6-2 or TRBV6-3 and TRBJ1-1; D is unclear. Germline-derived CDR1 and CDR2 are MNHEY and SVGEGT. This CDR3 has 13 residues. The V and J ends lost 6 bases and 5 bases respectively, with 13 bases between them. Here the CDR3 reads CASSSARSTEAFF. The CDR3 DNA is TGTGCCAGCAGCTCCGCAAGGAGTACTGAAGCTTTCTTT.

At least ten counts were recorded for this clonotype. The chain is built from TRBV7-2 and TRBJ2-5; D unresolved. Germline lookup yields CDR1 SGHTA and CDR2 FQGNSA. V was pared by 5 bases and J by 3 bases, with 10 bases between. This CDR3 has 13 residues. This chain's CDR3 is CASSRSREETQYF. CDR3 DNA: TGTGCCAGCAGCAGAAGTCGTGAAGAGACCCAGTACTTC.

This clonotype was counted ten times or more. This CDR3 is CASSSPQRRRDYEQYF. The CDR3 coding sequence is TGTGCCAGCAGCTCTCCCCAGCGGCGGAGGGACTACGAGCAGTACTTC. The chain employs TRBV7-2 and TRBJ2-7, with TRBD2 as a possible D gene (6 bases). The CDR3 extends over 16 amino acids. CDR1 is SGHTA and CDR2 is FQGNSA in the germline V gene. The V end was cut by 4 bases, the J end by 3 bases, with 19 bases between.

Ten or more counts support this clonotype. The chain carries TRBV7-2 and TRBJ2-1; 10 nucleotides match TRBD2. This CDR3 is 18 amino acids long. Germline-derived CDR1 and CDR2 are SGHTA and FQGNSA. After removal of 1 base from V and 0 bases from J, the junction contained 6 bases not matched to a gene. The CDR3 coding sequence is TGTGCCAGCAGCTTAGAACTAGCGGGAAGTAGCTCCTACAATGAGCAGTTCTTC. This encodes CASSLELAGSSSYNEQFF.

There are many counts of this clonotype. The chain joins TRBV7-3 to TRBJ2-1; 8 bases are a match to TRBD2. Germline lookup yields CDR1 SGHTA and CDR2 FQGTGA. J gave up 4 bases and V 4 bases, and 9 bases lay outside the gene matches. This CDR3 comprises 16 residues. The CDR3 is CASSSPGAGEYNEQFF. The CDR3 region has the DNA TGTGCCAGCAGCTCCCCAGGAGCGGGAGAGTACAATGAGCAGTTCTTC.

This clonotype was recorded at least ten times. The chain links TRBV7-3 to TRBJ2-1, with no clear D. Trimming left V 0 bases short and J 9 bases short, with 12 bases between. The CDR3 extends over 14 amino acids. Germline CDR1 reads SGHTA; CDR2 reads FQGTGA. CDR3 nucleotide sequence: TGTGCCAGCAGCTTAACGCTCTCTAGAGCTGAGCAGTTCTTC. It specifies CASSLTLSRAEQFF.

This clonotype was seen more than once but under ten times. The rearrangement links TRBV5-6 to TRBJ1-2; D unclear. CDR3 length: 19 residues. Germline CDR1 is SGHDT and CDR2 is YYEEEE. Trimming took 4 bases from V and 0 from J, leaving 25 bases between them. CDR3 sequence: CASSPSGSASIYPNYGYTF. CDR3 DNA: TGTGCCAGCAGCCCCAGCGGATCTGCCTCCATATACCCTAACTATGGCTACACCTTC.

The rearrangement links TRBV29-1 to TRBJ1-1, with D hard to call. The CDR3 totals 13 residues. Trimming removed 6 bases at V and 5 bases at J, with 16 bases between. Germline V CDR1 and CDR2: SQVTM, ANQGSEA. The CDR3 sequence is CSVARAGVTEAFF. The CDR3 region has the DNA TGCAGCGTAGCAAGGGCCGGGGTTACTGAAGCTTTCTTT.

Points on this clonotype: Since a much larger clone is just one base distant, this may be a read error. This chain connects TRBV6-6 to TRBJ2-1; TRBD2 agrees at 7 bases. V dropped 3 bases and J dropped 6; count of bases not matched to a gene: 14. This CDR3 comprises 17 residues. Germline CDR1 is MNHNY and CDR2 is SVGAGI (reference sequence). CDR3 in DNA: TGTGCCAGCAGTTATGGGATATGCGGGGGAAAGGGCAATGAGCAGTTCTTC. Residues: CASSYGICGGKGNEQFF.

This clonotype was seen ten or more times. The chain carries TRBV28 and TRBJ2-7; D is possibly TRBD1 (5 bases). Germline lookup yields CDR1 MDHEN and CDR2 SYDVKM. The CDR3 spans 16 residues. The germline V and J ends were trimmed by 5 bases and 2 bases, with 19 bases remaining between them. The chain's CDR3 is CASSLLQVLPPYEQYF. The CDR3 DNA reads as TGTGCCAGCAGTCTGTTACAGGTATTGCCCCCCTACGAGCAGTACTTC.

In this sample, this clonotype turned up many times. The V gene is TRBV5-1, the J gene TRBJ2-3; 7 bases are shared with TRBD1. The CDR3 spans 14 residues. Per the germline V gene, CDR1 is SGHRS and CDR2 is YFSETQ. V was clipped by 4 bases and J by 2 bases; unmatched bases: 4. The CDR3 here is CASSVQGSTDTQYF. CDR3 in DNA: TGCGCCAGCAGCGTACAGGGGTCCACAGATACGCAGTATTTT.

Within the sample, this clonotype is medium-sized. J is TRBJ2-7 and V is TRBV7-2, with 8 nucleotides matching TRBD1. V trimming: 5 bases; J trimming: 7 bases; junction bases outside the gene matches: 13. The CDR3 has 15 amino acids. From germline, CDR1 is SGHTA and CDR2 FQGNSA. In nucleotides, the CDR3 is TGTGCCAGCAGCCCACAGGGGGGACCTTCGAGAGAGCAGTACTTC. It is translated as CASSPQGGPSREQYF.

This clonotype came up many times. The V call is TRBV24-1, the J call TRBJ2-3; either TRBD1 or TRBD2 may supply D (5 bases each). The length of the CDR3 is 13 residues. The V gene's germline CDR1 is KGHDR and CDR2 SFDVKD. Trimming stripped 7 bases from V and 6 bases from J, with 13 bases between. CDR3 DNA sequence: TGTGCCACCAGCCCCATGGGGGTGGATACGCAGTATTTT. Protein product: CATSPMGVDTQYF.

This clonotype was picked up many times. This CDR3 reads CASELAGETQYF. CDR3 DNA: TGTGCCAGCGAACTTGCGGGAGAGACCCAGTACTTC. The rearrangement uses TRBV6-2 or TRBV6-3 and TRBJ2-5, with D tentatively TRBD2 (5 bases). The ends were cut back, 8 bases at V and 4 bases at J, with 11 bases in the middle. This CDR3 has 12 amino acids. Germline lookup yields CDR1 MNHEY and CDR2 SVGEGT.

Ten or more counts support this clonotype. The J gene is TRBJ1-1, the V gene TRBV29-1; a weak D match, TRBD1 (5 bases). The CDR3 sequence is 11 residues long. Trimming shortened V by 6 bases and J by 3 bases, and 8 bases separated the two germline ends. Germline V gene data show CDR1 as SQVTM and CDR2 as ANQGSEA. The DNA of the CDR3 is TGCAGCGTAGGACACGACACTGAAGCTTTCTTT. Protein sequence: CSVGHDTEAFF.

This clonotype has at least ten counts. This rearrangement joins TRBV7-2 to TRBJ1-4; D uncertain. With 4 bases removed from V and 8 bases from J, the gap between germline ends came to 17 bases. The CDR3 contains 15 residues. The germline gives CDR1 SGHTA, CDR2 FQGNSA. The CDR3 DNA reads TGTGCCAGCAGCTCCGTCGCTAACCGCGGGGAAAAACTGTTTTTT. It specifies CASSSVANRGEKLFF.